The next 28 T cell receptor beta chains were all read from a single sample in a study of CXCR3-negative and CXCR3-positive naive CD8 T cells. Study-wide findings and caveats: The study found more hydrophobic TRB CDR3s in CXCR3-positive naive cells than in CXCR3-negative naive cells.

These receptors are not linked to any known antigen. Researchers prepared the TRB cDNA libraries using 5' RACE with UMI labels. TCRdb re-called the 5' RACE reads and shows each CDR3 protein once, DNA omitted. The sample totals 110,000 or so distinct CDR3 sequences; its top ten clones hold around 0.36%. Sample: naive CXCR3+ CD8+ T cells from blood. Subset described: CD45RO-CCR7+CD27+CD95- naive CD8+ T cells expressing CXCR3 (TNR3+). The receptor set was obtained from a human donor in good health. Some clones in this sample may be carry-over from other donors' samples.

This chain links TRBV2 with TRBJ2-7; the D call from TCRdb, TRBD1, cannot be confirmed without DNA. This CDR3 has 14 residues. Germline V gives CDR1 SNHLY, CDR2 FYNNEI. The CDR3 is CASSEVQGRDEQYF.

The rearrangement links TRBV15 to TRBJ2-1; without DNA, the TCRdb call of TRBD1 cannot be checked. The CDR3 extends over 14 amino acids. CDR1 and CDR2 from the germline V gene are LNHNV and YYDKDF (reference sequence). The CDR3 loop is CATSPGTGDNEQFF.

The V gene is TRBV5-1, the J gene TRBJ2-7; TCRdb calls TRBD2, which cannot be checked without DNA. This CDR3 spans 16 amino acids. The germline CDR1 and CDR2 sequences are SGHRS and YFSETQ. The CDR3 loop is CASSLAVLAGHYEQYF.

This chain connects TRBV9 to TRBJ2-7; TCRdb's D call of TRBD1 is untestable without DNA. The CDR3 covers 15 residues. Germline loops: CDR1 SGDLS, CDR2 YYNGEE. Here the CDR3 reads CASSVSQGYSYEQYF. Drawing the rest from reference TRBV9 and TRBJ2-7, the complete variable domain is DSGVTQTPKHLITATGQRVTLRCSPRSGDLSVYWYQQSLDQGLQFLIQYYNGEERAKGNILERFSAQQFPDLHSELNLSSLELGDSALYFCASSVSQGYSYEQYFGPGTRLTVT.

The V gene is TRBV5-1, the J gene TRBJ2-3. CDR1 and CDR2 from the germline V gene are SGHRS and YFSETQ. This CDR3 spans 13 amino acids. The CDR3 here is CASSSQSTDTQYF.

The chain has TRBV11-2 and TRBJ2-1; there is no DNA to check the TCRdb D call of TRBD2. CDR3 length: 12 residues. In germline, CDR1 is SGHAT, CDR2 FQNNGV. The CDR3: CASWTSGSVQFF.

The V gene is TRBV2, the J gene TRBJ2-7; with no DNA, the TCRdb D assignment of TRBD1 cannot be verified. CDR1 and CDR2 from the germline V gene are SNHLY and FYNNEI. This CDR3 is built from 15 residues. This CDR3 is CASTYLRGLPYEQYF.

The V call is TRBV4-3, the J call TRBJ2-7; the TCRdb D gene call, TRBD2, has no DNA to confirm it. Germline CDR1 LGHNA, CDR2 YSLEER. CDR3 length: 16 residues. The chain's CDR3 is CASSQTLAGSSYEQYF.

The chain is built from TRBV29-1 and TRBJ1-2; TCRdb picks TRBD1, but there is no DNA to check that call. The CDR3 consists of 20 residues. Germline V gives CDR1 SQVTM, CDR2 ANQGSEA. The CDR3 protein is CSVDALRRLSGGRGVYGYTF.

The genes are TRBV4-1 and TRBJ2-7; lacking DNA, the TRBD2 call made by TCRdb goes unchecked. Looked up from germline, CDR1 is MGHRA and CDR2 is YSYEKL. CDR3 size: 15 residues. The CDR3 sequence is CASRETEVSSYEQYF.

The chain uses TRBV28 and TRBJ1-1. The CDR3 consists of 12 residues. Germline CDR1 MDHEN, CDR2 SYDVKM. This CDR3 reads CASSLVITEAFF. The variable domain in full, with the rest retrieved from reference TRBV28 and TRBJ1-1, is DVKVTQSSRYLVKRTGEKVFLECVQDMDHENMFWYRQDPGLGLRLIYFSYDVKMKEKGDIPEGYSVSREKKERFSLILESASTNQTSMYLCASSLVITEAFFGQGTRLTVV.

This sequence joins TRBV2 and TRBJ2-7; TCRdb's D call, TRBD1, is unchecked because there is no DNA. The length of the CDR3 is 12 residues. In germline, CDR1 is SNHLY, CDR2 FYNNEI. The CDR3 sequence: CASLSGSYEQYF.

V is TRBV6-2 or TRBV6-3 and J is TRBJ2-7. The CDR3 totals 16 residues. CDR1 is MNHEY, CDR2 SVGEGT, per germline. The CDR3: CASSYSTNRGPYEQYF.

V and J are TRBV11-2 and TRBJ1-5; TCRdb lists TRBD1, though no DNA is available to test this call. Germline V CDR1 and CDR2: SGHAT, FQNNGV. The CDR3 has 14 amino acids. The CDR3: CASSRTGINQPQHF.

This sequence joins TRBV12-3 or TRBV12-4 and TRBJ2-1. CDR3 size: 15 residues. The CDR3 region is CASSFSWTSYNEQFF.

J is TRBJ2-2 and V is TRBV20-1; TCRdb names TRBD1, which stays unverified in the absence of DNA. Germline V gene lookup returns CDR1 DFQATT and CDR2 SNEGSKA (reference sequence). CDR3 length: 15 amino acids. The CDR3 loop is CSARDFDRNTGELFF.

The chain carries TRBV4-3 and TRBJ1-2; TCRdb's assignment of TRBD1 cannot be checked, as there is no DNA. CDR1 is LGHNA, CDR2 YSLEER, per germline. The CDR3 is made up of 14 amino acids. This CDR3 reads CASSQRGENYGYTF.

V is TRBV11-2 and J is TRBJ2-7; TCRdb returns TRBD1, unconfirmable since there is no DNA. The germline gives CDR1 SGHAT, CDR2 FQNNGV. The length of the CDR3 is 13 residues. The CDR3: CASSLEPGYEQYF.

The chain carries TRBV25-1 and TRBJ1-1; without DNA, the TCRdb call of TRBD1 cannot be checked. In germline, CDR1 is MGHDK, CDR2 SYGVNS. This CDR3 comprises 11 residues. CDR3 amino acids: CAIGDGAEAFF.

The V and J genes are TRBV29-1 and TRBJ2-6. The CDR3 sequence is 15 residues long. Looked up from germline, CDR1 is SQVTM and CDR2 is ANQGSEA. The CDR3 reads CSVEGWYSGANVLTF.

This chain links TRBV4-1 with TRBJ1-2; TCRdb indicates TRBD1, and absent DNA this call remains unverified. Germline assignment: CDR1 MGHRA and CDR2 YSYEKL. CDR3 length: 15 amino acids. The CDR3 here is CASCQVGTGDYGYTF.

The rearrangement links TRBV27 to TRBJ2-7; the D call from TCRdb, TRBD1, cannot be confirmed without DNA. The germline V gene encodes CDR1 MNHEY and CDR2 SMNVEV (reference sequence). The CDR3 extends over 15 amino acids. The CDR3 here is CASSFSGTGSWEQYF.

The rearrangement uses TRBV7-9 and TRBJ2-5. The CDR3 loop spans 13 amino acids. Germline lookup yields CDR1 SEHNR and CDR2 FQNEAQ (reference sequence). The CDR3 here is CASSLASQETQYF.

The rearrangement links TRBV24-1 to TRBJ2-1; TCRdb indicates TRBD2, and absent DNA this call remains unverified. The CDR3 loop spans 14 amino acids. Germline CDR1 KGHDR, CDR2 SFDVKD. CDR3 amino acids: CATGSRAEYNEQFF.

This chain uses TRBV4-3 with TRBJ2-3. The CDR3 sequence is 13 residues long. Germline V gives CDR1 LGHNA, CDR2 YSLEER. The CDR3 reads CASSQDGSYTQYF.

The chain uses TRBV5-1 and TRBJ2-7. Per germline, CDR1 SGHRS and CDR2 YFSETQ. This CDR3 has 15 amino acids. CDR3 region: CASSLGQRSEHEQYF. The full variable domain, with the rest looked up from reference TRBV5-1 and TRBJ2-7, is KAGVTQTPRYLIKTRGQQVTLSCSPISGHRSVSWYQQTPGQGLQFLFEYFSETQRNKGNFPGRFSGRQFSNSRSEMNVSTLELGDSALYLCASSLGQRSEHEQYFGPGTRLTVT.

The chain uses TRBV7-6 and TRBJ2-1; without DNA, the TCRdb call of TRBD2 cannot be checked. Looked up from germline, CDR1 is SGHVS and CDR2 is FNYEAQ. The CDR3 contains 17 residues. CDR3 sequence reads: CASSFTPLAGEWDEQFF.

The chain combines TRBV18 with TRBJ2-1; TCRdb names TRBD1, which stays unverified in the absence of DNA. Germline assignment: CDR1 KGHSH and CDR2 LQKENI. The CDR3 covers 19 residues. The CDR3 spells CASSPWTVIDPAPHNEQFF.